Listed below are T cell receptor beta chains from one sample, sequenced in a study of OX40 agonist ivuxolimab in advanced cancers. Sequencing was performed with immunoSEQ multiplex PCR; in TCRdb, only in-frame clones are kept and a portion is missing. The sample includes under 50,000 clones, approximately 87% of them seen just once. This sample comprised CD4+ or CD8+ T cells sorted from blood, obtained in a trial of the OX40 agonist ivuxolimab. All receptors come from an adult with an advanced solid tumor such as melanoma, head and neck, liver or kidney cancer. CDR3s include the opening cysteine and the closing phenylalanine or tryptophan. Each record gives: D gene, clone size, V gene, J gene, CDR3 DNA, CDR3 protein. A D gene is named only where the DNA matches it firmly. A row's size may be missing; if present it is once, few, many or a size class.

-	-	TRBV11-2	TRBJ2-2	TGTGCCAGCAGCTTGTCCGGAGGGGGACGGACCGGGGAGCTGTTTTTT	CASSLSGGGRTGELFF
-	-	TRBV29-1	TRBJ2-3	TGCAGCGGATTCCAGGGGCCCGCGGATACGCAGTATTTT	CSGFQGPADTQYF
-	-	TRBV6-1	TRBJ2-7	TGTGCCAGCAGCCTAACGGGGAGTTACTACGAGCAGTACTTC	CASSLTGSYYEQYF
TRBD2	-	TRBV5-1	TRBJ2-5	TGCGCCAGCAGCAAGACTAGCGGGGGGGAGGAAGAGACCCAGTACTTC	CASSKTSGGEEETQYF
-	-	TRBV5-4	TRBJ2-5	TGTGCCAGCAGCCTTAGCGTTGCGGAGACCCAGTACTTC	CASSLSVAETQYF
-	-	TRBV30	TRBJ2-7	TGTGCCTGGAGTGTAGGGGGGGCAGCTTACGAGCAGTACTTC	CAWSVGGAAYEQYF
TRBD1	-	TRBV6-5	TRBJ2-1	TGTGCCAGCAGTCGGGACAGGGGCCATGAGCAGTTCTTC	CASSRDRGHEQFF
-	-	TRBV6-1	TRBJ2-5	TGTGCCAGCAGTGAGGGACTGCTGGGGGAGACCCAGTACTTC	CASSEGLLGETQYF
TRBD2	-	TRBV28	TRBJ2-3	TGTGCCAGCAAAGACGGGGGGGCCTCAGATACGCAGTATTTT	CASKDGGASDTQYF
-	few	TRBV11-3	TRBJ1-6	TGTGCCAGCAGCTCCGGTGGACCCCTCCACTTT	CASSSGGPLHF
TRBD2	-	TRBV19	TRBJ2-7	TGTGCCAGTAGGCGGACTAGCGGGGGGTCCTACGAGCAGTACTTC	CASRRTSGGSYEQYF
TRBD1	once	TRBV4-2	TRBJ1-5	TGTGCCAGCAGCCAAGATGGTAACAGGGGGCGAAGAAATTTGAAGAATCAGCCCCAGCATTTT	CASSQDGNRGRRNLKNQPQHF
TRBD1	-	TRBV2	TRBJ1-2	TGTGCCGGCAGGGACAGGGCACTCGGCTACACCTTC	CAGRDRALGYTF
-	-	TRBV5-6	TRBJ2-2	TGTGCCAGCAGCGCCAACGATTGGGGAGGCACCGGGGAGCTGTTTTTT	CASSANDWGGTGELFF
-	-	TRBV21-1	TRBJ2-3	TGTGCCAGCAGCGGGGTCGGCACAGATACGCAGTATTTT	CASSGVGTDTQYF
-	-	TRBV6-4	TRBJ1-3	TGCCAGCAGGGCGGAAACACCATATATTTT	CQQGGNTIYF
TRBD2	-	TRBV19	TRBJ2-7	TGTGCCAGTAGTATCTTAGCTAGCGGCTCCTACGAGCAGTACTTC	CASSILASGSYEQYF
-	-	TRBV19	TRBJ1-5	TGTGCCAGTAGTATAGCAGGGACGCCCCAGCATTTT	CASSIAGTPQHF
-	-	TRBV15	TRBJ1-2	TGTGCCACCAGCAGAGGAGAGCCGGGAGGTCATGGCTACACCTTC	CATSRGEPGGHGYTF
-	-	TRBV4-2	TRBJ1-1	TGTGCCAGCAGCCACACCATAGGACACGGGAACACTGAAGCTTTCTTT	CASSHTIGHGNTEAFF
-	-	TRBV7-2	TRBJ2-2	TGTGCCAGCAGCTTAAGGACTGGCGGAGTGAACACCGGGGAGCTGTTTTTT	CASSLRTGGVNTGELFF
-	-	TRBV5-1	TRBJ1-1	TGCGCCAGCACCCGGGGGTGGTCCACTGACGCTGAAGCTTTCTTT	CASTRGWSTDAEAFF
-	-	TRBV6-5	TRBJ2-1	TGTGCCAGCAGTTTTAACTCCTACAATGAGCAGTTCTTC	CASSFNSYNEQFF
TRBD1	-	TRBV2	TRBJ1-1	TGTGCCAGCAGCGCACAGGGGAGGGACACTGAAGCTTTCTTT	CASSAQGRDTEAFF
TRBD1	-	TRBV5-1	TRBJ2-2	TGCGCCAGCAGCTCTCTCCCCCTGGTAGGGGGCGGGACCGGGGAGCTGTTTTTT	CASSSLPLVGGGTGELFF
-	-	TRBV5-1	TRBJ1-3	TGCGCCAGCAGCTTGGGGCATAGAAACACCATATATTTT	CASSLGHRNTIYF
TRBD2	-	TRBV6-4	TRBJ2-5	TGTGCCAGCAGGGGTCGGCAAAAGCGGGAGCGGGAGACCCAGTACTTC	CASRGRQKRERETQYF
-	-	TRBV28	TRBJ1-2	TGTGCCAGCAGTTATGGGGGAAACCCGTATGGCTACACCTTC	CASSYGGNPYGYTF
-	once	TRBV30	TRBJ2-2	TGTGCCTGGAGGTTAACTTCGAACACCGGGGAGCTGTTTTTT	CAWRLTSNTGELFF
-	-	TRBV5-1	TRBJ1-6	TGCGCCAGCAGCTTGGAGGAGGATAATTCACCCCTCCACTTT	CASSLEEDNSPLHF
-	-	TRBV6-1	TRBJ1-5	TGTGCCAGCAGTGAGAGGCAAGTGCAGCCCCAGCATTTT	CASSERQVQPQHF
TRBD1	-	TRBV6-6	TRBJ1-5	TGTGCCAGCAGCGGACAGGGGGGCCATCAGCCCCAGCATTTT	CASSGQGGHQPQHF
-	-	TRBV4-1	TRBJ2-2	TGCGCCAGCAGCCAAGTCGGTGGTGCCTTGGGCACCGGGGAGCTGTTTTTT	CASSQVGGALGTGELFF
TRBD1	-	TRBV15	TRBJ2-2	TGTGCCACCAGCAGGATCGGACAGGTCGGCGGGGAGCTGTTTTTT	CATSRIGQVGGELFF
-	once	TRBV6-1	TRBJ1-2	TGTGCCAGCAGTGGGTCGAGACAGAACTATGGCTACACCTTC	CASSGSRQNYGYTF
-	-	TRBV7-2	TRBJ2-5	TGTGCCAGCAGCTTTTTAAGCGGGCGGGAGACCCAGTACTTC	CASSFLSGRETQYF
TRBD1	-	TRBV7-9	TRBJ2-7	TGTGCCAGCAGCTTGACAGGGGCCTCCTACGAGCAGTACTTC	CASSLTGASYEQYF
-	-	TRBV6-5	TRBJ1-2	TGTGCCAGCATGGAGGGGTTGCGGGGCTACACCTTC	CASMEGLRGYTF
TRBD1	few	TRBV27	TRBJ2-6	TGTGCCAGCAGGGGTACAGGGGGCAGTTGGGGTGGGGCCAACGTCCTGACTTTC	CASRGTGGSWGGANVLTF
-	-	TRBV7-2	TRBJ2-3	TGTGCCAGCAGCTTAGGCGGTGGAGTCGGAACAGATACGCAGTATTTT	CASSLGGGVGTDTQYF
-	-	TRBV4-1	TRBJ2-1	TGCGCCAGCAGCCAACTCCGTCTAGCGCAGATCTACAATGAGCAGTTCTTC	CASSQLRLAQIYNEQFF
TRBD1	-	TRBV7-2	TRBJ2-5	TGTGCCAGCAGCTCCGACAGGGGGCAAGAGACCCAGTACTTC	CASSSDRGQETQYF
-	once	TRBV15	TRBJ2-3	TGTGCCACCAGCAGAGCCGGGTGGGGAAGCACAGATACGCAGTATTTT	CATSRAGWGSTDTQYF
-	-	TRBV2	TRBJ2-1	TGTGCCAGCAGTGGGGGGCCCTCCTACAATGAGCAGTTCTTC	CASSGGPSYNEQFF
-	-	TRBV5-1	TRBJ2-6	TGCGCCAGCAGCTTGTCGACGGTCTCTGGGGCCAACGTCCTGACTTTC	CASSLSTVSGANVLTF
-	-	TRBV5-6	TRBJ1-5	TGTGCCAGCAGCTCGGGGAGGTTTAGGCCCCAGCATTTT	CASSSGRFRPQHF
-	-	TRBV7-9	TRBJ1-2	TGTGCCAGCAGCGAAAGTGGGGGTGTGGGCTACACCTTC	CASSESGGVGYTF
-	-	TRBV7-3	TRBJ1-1	TGTGCCAGCAGCTTTAGATTCGACACTGAAGCTTTCTTT	CASSFRFDTEAFF
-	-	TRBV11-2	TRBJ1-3	TGTGCCAGCAGCTTCCTAGAATCTGGAAACACCATATATTTT	CASSFLESGNTIYF
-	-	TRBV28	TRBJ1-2	TGTGCCAGCAAGAGGGGAGCTAGTGGCTACACCTTC	CASKRGASGYTF
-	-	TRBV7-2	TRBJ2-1	TGTGCCAGCAGCCCAGGATACAGCTCCTACAATGAGCAGTTCTTC	CASSPGYSSYNEQFF
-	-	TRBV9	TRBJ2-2	TGTGCCAGCAGGTCGAGCGGGACCGGGGAGCTGTTTTTT	CASRSSGTGELFF
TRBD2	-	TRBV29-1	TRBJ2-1	TGCAGCGTTGAACCGAGCGGGAGAGGCAATGAGCAGTTCTTC	CSVEPSGRGNEQFF
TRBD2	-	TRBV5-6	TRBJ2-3	TGTGCCAGCAGCTTTTCTAGCGGGAGGAGTTGGGTCGCAGATACGCAGTATTTT	CASSFSSGRSWVADTQYF
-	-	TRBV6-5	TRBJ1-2	TGTGCCAGCGGGGGAAGCTATGGCTACACCTTC	CASGGSYGYTF
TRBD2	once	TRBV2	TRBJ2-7	TGTGCCAGCAGTGATTTAGCGGGGGCCATCTCCTACGAGCAGTACTTC	CASSDLAGAISYEQYF
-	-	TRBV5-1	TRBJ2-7	TGCGCCAGCAGCTTGGCTGGGATCTACGAGCAGTACTTC	CASSLAGIYEQYF
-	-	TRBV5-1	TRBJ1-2	TGCGCCAGCAGCCGCCCCTCAATCCTCAACTATGGCTACACCTTC	CASSRPSILNYGYTF